The following is a T cell receptor beta chain sequence with its context. What it binds is unknown. By flow cytometry, patients selected for sequencing had shown an expansion of CD8+CD57+ cells. With no exception, the patients had severe acquired aplastic anemia. Blood came from patients not yet given any therapy. The template used for profiling TCR beta VDJ and CDR3 was genomic DNA. TCRdb analysed the reads with MiXCR anew, one entry per CDR3 protein. This sample has some 170,000 distinct CDR3 sequences, with around 48% found just once. The data originate from a study of CD8+CD57+ T cells in acquired aplastic anemia. Whole-study context: Sorted cells (CD4+ and CD8+) yielded DNA amounts that averaged approximately 2.9 ug.

Findings of the study overall: Patients and healthy controls showed no significant CD8+ Simpson's diversity difference.

The germline V and J ends were trimmed by 8 bases and 6 bases, with 13 bases remaining between them. The CDR3 contains 12 residues. CDR1 is ENHRY and CDR2 is SYGVKD in the germline V gene. This TCR was sampled from a human donor with aplastic anemia. V is TRBV10-3 and J is TRBJ1-1; possibly TRBD1 for D (5 bases). What was sequenced was sorted CD4+, CD8+, or CD8+CD57+ T cells (not recorded which) from PBMCs. The CDR3 loop reads CAIRGALPEAFF. DNA for the CDR3: TGTGCCATCCGCGGGGCACTGCCTGAAGCTTTCTTT.